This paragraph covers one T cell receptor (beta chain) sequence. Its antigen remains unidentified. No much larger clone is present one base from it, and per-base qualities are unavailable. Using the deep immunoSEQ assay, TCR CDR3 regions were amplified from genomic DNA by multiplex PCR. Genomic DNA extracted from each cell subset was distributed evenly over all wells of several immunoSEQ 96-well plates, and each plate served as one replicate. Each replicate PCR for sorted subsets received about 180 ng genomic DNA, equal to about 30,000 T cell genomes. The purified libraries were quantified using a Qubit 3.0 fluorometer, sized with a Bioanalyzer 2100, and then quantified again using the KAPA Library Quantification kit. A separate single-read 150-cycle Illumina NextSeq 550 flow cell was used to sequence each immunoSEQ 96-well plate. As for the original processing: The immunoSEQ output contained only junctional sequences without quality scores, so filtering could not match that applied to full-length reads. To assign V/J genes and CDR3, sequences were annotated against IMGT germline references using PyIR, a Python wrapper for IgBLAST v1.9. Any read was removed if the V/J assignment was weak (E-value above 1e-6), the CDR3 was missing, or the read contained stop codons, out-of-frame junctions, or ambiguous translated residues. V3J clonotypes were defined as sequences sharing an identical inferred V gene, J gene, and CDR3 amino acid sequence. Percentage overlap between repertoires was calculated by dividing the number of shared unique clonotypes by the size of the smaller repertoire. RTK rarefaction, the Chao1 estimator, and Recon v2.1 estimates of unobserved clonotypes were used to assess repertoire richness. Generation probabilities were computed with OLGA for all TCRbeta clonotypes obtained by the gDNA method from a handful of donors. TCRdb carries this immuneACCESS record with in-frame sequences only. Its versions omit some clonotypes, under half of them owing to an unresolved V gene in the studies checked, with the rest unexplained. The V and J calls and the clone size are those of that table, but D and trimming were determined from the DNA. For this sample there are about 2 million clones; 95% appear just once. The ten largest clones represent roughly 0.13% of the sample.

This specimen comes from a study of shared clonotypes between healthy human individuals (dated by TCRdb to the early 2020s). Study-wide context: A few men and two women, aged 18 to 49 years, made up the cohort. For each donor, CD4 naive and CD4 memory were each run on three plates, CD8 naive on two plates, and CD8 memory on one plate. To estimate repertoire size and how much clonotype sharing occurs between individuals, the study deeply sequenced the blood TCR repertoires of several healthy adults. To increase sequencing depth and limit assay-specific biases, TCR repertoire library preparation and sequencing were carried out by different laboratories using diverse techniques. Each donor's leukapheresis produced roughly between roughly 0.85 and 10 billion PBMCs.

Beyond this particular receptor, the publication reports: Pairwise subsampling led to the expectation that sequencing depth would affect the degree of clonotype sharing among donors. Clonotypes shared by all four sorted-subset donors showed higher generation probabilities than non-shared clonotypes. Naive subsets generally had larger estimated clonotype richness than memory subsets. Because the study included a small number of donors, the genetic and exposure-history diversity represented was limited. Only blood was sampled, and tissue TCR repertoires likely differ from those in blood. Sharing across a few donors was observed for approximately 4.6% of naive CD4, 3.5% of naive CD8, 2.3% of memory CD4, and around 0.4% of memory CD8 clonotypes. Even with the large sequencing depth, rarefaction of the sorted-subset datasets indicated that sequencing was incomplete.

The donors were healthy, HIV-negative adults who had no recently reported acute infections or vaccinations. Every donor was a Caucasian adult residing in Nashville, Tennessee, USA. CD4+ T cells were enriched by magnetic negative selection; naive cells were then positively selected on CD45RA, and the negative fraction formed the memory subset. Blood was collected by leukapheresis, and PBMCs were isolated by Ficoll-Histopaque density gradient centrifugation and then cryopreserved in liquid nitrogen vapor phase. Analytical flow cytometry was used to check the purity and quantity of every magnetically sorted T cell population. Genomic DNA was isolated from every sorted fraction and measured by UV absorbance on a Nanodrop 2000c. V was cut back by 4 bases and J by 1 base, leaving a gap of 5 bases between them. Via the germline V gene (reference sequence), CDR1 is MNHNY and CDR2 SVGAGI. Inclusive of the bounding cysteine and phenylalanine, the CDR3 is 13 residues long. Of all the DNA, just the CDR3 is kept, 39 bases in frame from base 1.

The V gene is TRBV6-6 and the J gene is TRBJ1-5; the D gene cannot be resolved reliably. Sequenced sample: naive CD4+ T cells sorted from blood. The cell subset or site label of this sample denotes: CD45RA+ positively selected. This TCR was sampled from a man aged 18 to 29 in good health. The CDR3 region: CASSFLSNQPQHF. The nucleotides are TGTGCCAGCAGTTTCTTAAGCAATCAGCCCCAGCATTTT.